Each of the 9 T cell receptor beta chains below was sequenced from the same sample in a study of regulatory T cells in long-lasting Graves disease. Time point reported: newly diagnosed GD, antithyroid drugs for less than 3 months. RNA isolated from PBMCs was used to make the TCR library. CDR3-region Arm-PCR and iRepertoire HTBI primers produced the TCR beta libraries. TCRdb passed the multiplex PCR reads through MiXCR, listing each CDR3 protein once. Of about 420,000 distinct CDR3 sequences in the sample, roughly 15% were seen once. These data were also reused for a study on T cells in Graves' hyperthyroidism and ophthalmopathy.

The starting material was peripheral blood mononuclear cells (PBMCs), obtained at new diagnosis, from a patient treated with antithyroid drugs. The receptors come from a woman aged 18-35 years with Graves disease.

This clonotype was observed at least ten times. V and J are TRBV7-2 and TRBJ2-7; D perhaps matches TRBD1 (6 bases). This CDR3 region has 14 residues. In germline, CDR1 is SGHTA, CDR2 FQGNSA. V lost 3 bases and J 4 bases, leaving 13 bases between the germline ends. CDR3 protein: CASSFSGVMYEQYF. The CDR3 DNA reads TGTGCCAGCAGCTTCTCAGGGGTCATGTACGAGCAGTACTTC.

This clonotype has a count of ten or more. The chain employs TRBV2 and TRBJ2-5; 12 bases are a match to TRBD2. Germline CDR1 SNHLY, CDR2 FYNNEI. CDR3 length: 15 amino acids. V lost 6 bases, J lost 5 bases, and 7 bases stayed unmatched. CDR3 DNA sequence: TGTGCCAGCAGACTCTCCGGGACTAGCGGGGAGACCCAGTACTTC. Protein product: CASRLSGTSGETQYF.

This clonotype was observed at least ten times. CDR3 amino acids: CASSFSTQETQYF. The CDR3 nucleotides read TGTGCCAGCAGCTTCTCTACCCAAGAGACCCAGTACTTC. This sequence joins TRBV7-3 and TRBJ2-5; D remains ambiguous. Trimming took 3 bases from V and 1 from J, leaving 6 bases between them. The CDR3 spans 13 residues. CDR1 is SGHTA and CDR2 is FQGTGA in the germline V gene.

This sequence joins TRBV2 and TRBJ2-7, with 9 bases identical to TRBD1. Germline V gene data show CDR1 as SNHLY and CDR2 as FYNNEI. This CDR3 has 14 residues. V lost 6 bases and J lost 3; bases outside the gene matches: 6. The CDR3 nucleotides read TGTGCCAGCAGAGGGACAGGGCCACTCTACGAGCAGTACTTC. Translation: CASRGTGPLYEQYF.

This clonotype was seen repeatedly, ten times or more. The CDR3 DNA reads as TGTGCCAGCAGTTTTCTGGGGGCGGCGGGGACCCAGTACTTC. The encoded protein is CASSFLGAAGTQYF. The chain has TRBV27 and TRBJ2-5; D possibly corresponds to TRBD1 (6 bases). Per the germline V gene, CDR1 is MNHEY and CDR2 is SMNVEV (reference sequence). CDR3 length: 14 amino acids. Trimming removed 3 bases at V and 7 bases at J, with 15 bases between.

In its sample, this clonotype was seen a few times. The chain joins TRBV6-1 to TRBJ2-7; D not resolved. The CDR3 runs to 14 residues. Germline V gene sequence: CDR1 MNHNS, CDR2 SASEGT. Between the trimmed V and J ends, which lost 6 bases and 2 bases, there was a span of 14 bases. CDR3 DNA sequence: TGTGCCAGCAGGAATCAGGTCCCAACCTACGAGCAGTACTTC. Amino acids: CASRNQVPTYEQYF.

V usage is TRBV11-2 and J usage is TRBJ2-5; 7 positions match TRBD2. CDR3 length: 17 residues. The germline gives CDR1 SGHAT, CDR2 FQNNGV. V lost 4 bases and J lost 11; bases outside the gene matches: 22. DNA for the CDR3: TGTGCCAGCAGCTCCCCGGGGCTAGCGGTAGGACTTGATGAGCAGTACTTC. This sequence encodes CASSSPGLAVGLDEQYF.

This clonotype was counted ten times or more. V usage is TRBV7-3 and J usage is TRBJ2-1, with 13 bases lining up with TRBD2. Germline V gives CDR1 SGHTA, CDR2 FQGTGA. The CDR3 covers 15 residues. V was pared by 6 bases and J by 5 bases, with 4 bases of the junction left unmatched. Here the CDR3 DNA reads TGTGCCAGCAGTTTAGGGACTAGCGGGAACAATGAGCAGTTCTTC. Amino acid sequence: CASSLGTSGNNEQFF.

This clonotype was seen at least ten times. V gene TRBV28 combines with J gene TRBJ1-2; tentatively, D is TRBD1 (5 bases). Germline CDR1 MDHEN, CDR2 SYDVKM. With 1 base removed from V and 7 bases from J, the gap between germline ends came to 13 bases. This CDR3 has 14 amino acids. The CDR3 region has the DNA TGTGCCAGCAGTTTATCTCCAGGGCTAAGTGGCTACACCTTC. It codes for CASSLSPGLSGYTF.